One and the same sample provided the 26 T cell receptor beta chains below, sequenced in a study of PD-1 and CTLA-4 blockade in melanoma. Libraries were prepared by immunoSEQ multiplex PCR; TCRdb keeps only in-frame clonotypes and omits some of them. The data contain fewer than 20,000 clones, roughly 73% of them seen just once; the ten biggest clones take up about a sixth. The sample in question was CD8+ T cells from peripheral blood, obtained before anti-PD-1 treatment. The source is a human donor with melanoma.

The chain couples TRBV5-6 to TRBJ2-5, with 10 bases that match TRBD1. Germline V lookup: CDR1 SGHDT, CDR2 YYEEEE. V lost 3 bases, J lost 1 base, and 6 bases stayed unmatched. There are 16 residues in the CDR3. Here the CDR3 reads CASSSPGQGPQETQYF. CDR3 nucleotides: TGTGCCAGCAGCTCACCGGGACAGGGGCCCCAAGAGACCCAGTACTTC. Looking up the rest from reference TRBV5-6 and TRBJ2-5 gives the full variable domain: DAGVTQSPTHLIKTRGQQVTLRCSPKSGHDTVSWYQQALGQGPQFIFQYYEEEERQRGNFPDRFSGHQFPNYSSELNVNALLLGDSALYLCASSSPGQGPQETQYFGPGTRLLVL.

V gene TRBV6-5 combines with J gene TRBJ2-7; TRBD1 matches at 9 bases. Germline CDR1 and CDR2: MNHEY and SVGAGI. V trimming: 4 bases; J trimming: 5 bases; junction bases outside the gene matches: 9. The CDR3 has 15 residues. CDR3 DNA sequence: TGTGCCAGCAGTTGGGCGGGACAGGGATGGAACGAGCAGTACTTC. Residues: CASSWAGQGWNEQYF.

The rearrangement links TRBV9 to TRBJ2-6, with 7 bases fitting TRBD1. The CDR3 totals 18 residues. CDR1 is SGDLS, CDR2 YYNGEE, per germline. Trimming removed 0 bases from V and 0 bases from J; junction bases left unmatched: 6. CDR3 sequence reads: CASSVGDSTSSGANVLTF. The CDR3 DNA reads TGTGCCAGCAGCGTAGGGGACAGTACTTCCTCTGGGGCCAACGTCCTGACTTTC.

The CDR3, as DNA: TGTGCCAGCAAGAGACAGGGAAATCACTATGGCTACACCTTC. This gives the protein CASKRQGNHYGYTF. This chain joins TRBV6-5 and TRBJ1-2; 7 bases line up with TRBD1. Germline trimming cut 7 bases from V and 3 bases from J; bases unmatched to any gene: 8. Germline V CDR1 and CDR2: MNHEY, SVGAGI. The length of the CDR3 is 14 residues.

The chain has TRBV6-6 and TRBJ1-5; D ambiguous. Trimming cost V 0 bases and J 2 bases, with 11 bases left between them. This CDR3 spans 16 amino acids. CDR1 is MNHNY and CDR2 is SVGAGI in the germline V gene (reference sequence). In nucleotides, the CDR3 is TGTGCCAGCAGTTACTCGATCGGGAATGGCAATCAGCCCCAGCATTTT. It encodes CASSYSIGNGNQPQHF.

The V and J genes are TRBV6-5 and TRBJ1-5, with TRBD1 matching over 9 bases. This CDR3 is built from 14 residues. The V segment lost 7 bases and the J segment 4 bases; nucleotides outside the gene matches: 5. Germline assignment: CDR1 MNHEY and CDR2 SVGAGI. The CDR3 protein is CASTLGQGNQPQHF. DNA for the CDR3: TGTGCCAGCACCCTGGGACAGGGAAATCAGCCCCAGCATTTT.

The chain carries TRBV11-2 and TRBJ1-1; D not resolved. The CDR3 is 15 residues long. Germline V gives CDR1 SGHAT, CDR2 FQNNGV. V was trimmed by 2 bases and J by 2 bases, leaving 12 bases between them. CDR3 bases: TGTGCCAGCAGCTTACCGAGGTTTGTAAACACTGAAGCTTTCTTT. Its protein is CASSLPRFVNTEAFF.

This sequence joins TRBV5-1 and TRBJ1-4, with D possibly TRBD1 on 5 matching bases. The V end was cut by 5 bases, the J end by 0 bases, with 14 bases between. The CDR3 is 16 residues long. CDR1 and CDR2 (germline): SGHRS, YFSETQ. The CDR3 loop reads CASSPGDVATNEKLFF. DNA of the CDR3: TGCGCCAGCAGTCCCGGGGACGTTGCAACTAATGAAAAACTGTTTTTT.

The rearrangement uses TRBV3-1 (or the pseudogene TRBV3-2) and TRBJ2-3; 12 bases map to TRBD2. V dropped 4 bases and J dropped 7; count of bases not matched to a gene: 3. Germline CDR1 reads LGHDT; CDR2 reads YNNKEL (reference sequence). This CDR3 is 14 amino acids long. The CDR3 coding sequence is TGTGCCAGCAGCCCGGGACTAGCGGGTTATACGCAGTATTTT. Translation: CASSPGLAGYTQYF.

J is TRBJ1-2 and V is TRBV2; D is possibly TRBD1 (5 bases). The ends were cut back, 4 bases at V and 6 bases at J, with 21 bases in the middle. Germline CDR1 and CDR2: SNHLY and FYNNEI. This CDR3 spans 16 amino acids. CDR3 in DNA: TGTGCCAGCAGTGCTACTTATTCGGGGACGCCGAATGGCTACACCTTC. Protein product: CASSATYSGTPNGYTF. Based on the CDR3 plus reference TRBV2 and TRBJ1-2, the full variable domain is EPEVTQTPSHQVTQMGQEVILRCVPISNHLYFYWYRQILGQKVEFLVSFYNNEISEKSEIFDDQFSVERPDGSNFTLKIRSTKLEDSAMYFCASSATYSGTPNGYTFGSGTRLTVV.

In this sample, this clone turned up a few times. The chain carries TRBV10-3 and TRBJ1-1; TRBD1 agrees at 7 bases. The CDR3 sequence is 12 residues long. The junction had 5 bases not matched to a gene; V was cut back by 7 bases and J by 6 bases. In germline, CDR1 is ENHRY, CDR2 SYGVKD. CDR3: CAITDRDSEAFF. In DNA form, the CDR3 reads TGTGCCATCACCGACAGGGACTCTGAAGCTTTCTTT.

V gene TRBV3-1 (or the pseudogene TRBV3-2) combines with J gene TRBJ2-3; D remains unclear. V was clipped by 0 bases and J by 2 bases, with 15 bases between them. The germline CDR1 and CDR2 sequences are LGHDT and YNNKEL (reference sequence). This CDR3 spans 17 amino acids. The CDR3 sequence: CASSQELVSSPTDTQYF. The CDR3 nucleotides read TGTGCCAGCAGCCAAGAGTTAGTCTCATCACCCACAGATACGCAGTATTTT.

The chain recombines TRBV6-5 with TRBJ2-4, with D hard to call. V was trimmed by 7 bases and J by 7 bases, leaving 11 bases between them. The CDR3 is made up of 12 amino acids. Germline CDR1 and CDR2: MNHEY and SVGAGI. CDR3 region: CASIAPSNIQYF. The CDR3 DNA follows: TGTGCCAGCATCGCCCCGTCCAACATTCAGTACTTC.

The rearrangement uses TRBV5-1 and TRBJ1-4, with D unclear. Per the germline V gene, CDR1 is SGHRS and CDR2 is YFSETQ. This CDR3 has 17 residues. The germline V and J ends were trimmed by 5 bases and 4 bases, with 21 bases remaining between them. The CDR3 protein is CASSPALDRLLNEKLFF. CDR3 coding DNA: TGCGCCAGCAGTCCGGCCTTAGACCGACTGCTTAATGAAAAACTGTTTTTT.

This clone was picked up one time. CDR3 coding DNA: TGTGCCATCAAAGTAGGGTCTGGCGAGCAGTACTTC. Translated: CAIKVGSGEQYF. The genes are TRBV10-3 and TRBJ2-7; D call uncertain. CDR1 ENHRY and CDR2 SYGVKD come from the germline V gene. The CDR3 is made up of 12 amino acids. Trimming shortened V by 7 bases and J by 6 bases, and 13 bases separated the two germline ends.

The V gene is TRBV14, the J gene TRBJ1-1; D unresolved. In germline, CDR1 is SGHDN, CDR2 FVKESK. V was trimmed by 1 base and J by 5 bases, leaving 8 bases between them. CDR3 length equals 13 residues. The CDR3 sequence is CASSQGTKTEAFF. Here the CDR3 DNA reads TGTGCCAGCAGCCAAGGCACGAAAACTGAAGCTTTCTTT.

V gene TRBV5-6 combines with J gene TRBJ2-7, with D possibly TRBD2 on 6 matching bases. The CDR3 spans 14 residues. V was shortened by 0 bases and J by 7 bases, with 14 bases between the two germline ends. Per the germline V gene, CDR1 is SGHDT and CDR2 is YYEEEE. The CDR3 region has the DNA TGTGCCAGCAGCTTGGGGGCGGGGTTTTTTGAGCAGTACTTC. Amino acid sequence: CASSLGAGFFEQYF.

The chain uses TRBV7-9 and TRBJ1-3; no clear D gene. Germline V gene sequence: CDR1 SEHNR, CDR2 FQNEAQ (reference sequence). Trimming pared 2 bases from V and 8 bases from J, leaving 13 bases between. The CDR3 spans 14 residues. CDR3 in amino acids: CASSLSKDRDTIYF. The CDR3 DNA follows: TGTGCCAGCAGCTTATCCAAGGACCGGGACACCATATATTTT.

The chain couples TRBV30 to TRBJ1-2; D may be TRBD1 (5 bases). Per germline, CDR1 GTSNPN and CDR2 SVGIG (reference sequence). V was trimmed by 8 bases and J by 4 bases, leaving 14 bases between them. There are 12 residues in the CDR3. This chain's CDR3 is CARDSRSYGYTF. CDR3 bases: TGTGCCCGAGACAGTAGGAGCTATGGCTACACCTTC.

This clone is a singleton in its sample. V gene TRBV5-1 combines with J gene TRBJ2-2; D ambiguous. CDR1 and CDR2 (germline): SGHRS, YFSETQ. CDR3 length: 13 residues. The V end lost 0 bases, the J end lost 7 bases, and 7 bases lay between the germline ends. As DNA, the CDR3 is TGCGCCAGCAGCTTGGGGGGTTACGGGGAGCTGTTTTTT. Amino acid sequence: CASSLGGYGELFF.

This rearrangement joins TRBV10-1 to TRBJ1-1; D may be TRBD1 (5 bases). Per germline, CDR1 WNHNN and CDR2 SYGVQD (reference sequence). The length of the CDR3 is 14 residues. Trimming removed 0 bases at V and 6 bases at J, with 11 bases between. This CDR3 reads CASSESLGDAEAFF. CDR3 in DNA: TGCGCCAGCAGTGAGTCTTTAGGGGACGCTGAAGCTTTCTTT.

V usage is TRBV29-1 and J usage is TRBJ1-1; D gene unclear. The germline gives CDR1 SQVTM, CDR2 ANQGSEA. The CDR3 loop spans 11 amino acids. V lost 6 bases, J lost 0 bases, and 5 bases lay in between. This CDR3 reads CSVSLNTEAFF. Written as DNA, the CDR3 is TGCAGCGTCAGCCTGAACACTGAAGCTTTCTTT.

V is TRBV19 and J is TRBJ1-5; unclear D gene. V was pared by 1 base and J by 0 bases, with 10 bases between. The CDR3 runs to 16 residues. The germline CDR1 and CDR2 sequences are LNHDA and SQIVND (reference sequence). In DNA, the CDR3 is TGTGCCAGTAGTATAGGTTGGGGTAATAGCAATCAGCCCCAGCATTTT. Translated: CASSIGWGNSNQPQHF.

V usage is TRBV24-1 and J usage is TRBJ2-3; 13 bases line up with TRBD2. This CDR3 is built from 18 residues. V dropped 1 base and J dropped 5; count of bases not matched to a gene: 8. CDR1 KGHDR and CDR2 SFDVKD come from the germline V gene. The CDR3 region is CATSDFTLLAGGKDTQYF. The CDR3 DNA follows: TGTGCCACCAGTGATTTTACATTACTAGCGGGAGGGAAAGATACGCAGTATTTT.

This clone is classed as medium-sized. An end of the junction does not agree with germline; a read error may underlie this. CDR3 DNA: TGTGCCAGCAGAACTTATGAAAAACTGTTTTTT. Protein: CASRTYEKLFF. This chain links TRBV6-5 with TRBJ1-4; D is undetermined. Germline values: CDR1 MNHEY, CDR2 SVGAGI. The CDR3 consists of 11 residues.

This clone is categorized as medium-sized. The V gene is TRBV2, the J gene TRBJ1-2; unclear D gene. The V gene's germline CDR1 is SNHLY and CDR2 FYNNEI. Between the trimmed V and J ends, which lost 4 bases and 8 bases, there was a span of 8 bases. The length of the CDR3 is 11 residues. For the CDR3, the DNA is TGTGCCAGCAGTGGTTTAGTCGGCTACACCTTC. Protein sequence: CASSGLVGYTF.